The rows below give T cell receptor beta chains drawn from one sample of a study of blood T cells in healthy people across ages. MiXCR, run by TCRdb on the 5' RACE reads, gives a single entry per CDR3 protein. The profile shows 750,000 or so distinct CDR3 sequences, 25% of them singletons. This sample also appeared in a second study, on T cells of mothers and their children.

The specimen was blood. All receptors come from a boy between 10 and 17 years old in good health. Each CDR3 is given with its conserved first and last residue. The order of the fields is clone size, V gene, J gene, D gene, CDR3 DNA, CDR3 protein. D genes are given only for firm matches. Clone size appears in some rows only: once, few, many, or a class for an expanded clone.

>NA|TRBV11-2|TRBJ2-5|NA
TGTGCCAGCAGCTTGGAGTACGGGGGCCAAGAGACCCAGTACTTC
CASSLEYGGQETQYF
>few|TRBV28|TRBJ2-7|TRBD1
TGTGCCAGCAGTTCGCGGTCCCGGGACAGCTCCTACGAGCAGTACTTC
CASSSRSRDSSYEQYF
>many|TRBV5-1|TRBJ2-5|NA
TGCGCCAGCAGGCCGGGGACACAAGAGACCCAGTACTTC
CASRPGTQETQYF
>NA|TRBV9|TRBJ2-7|TRBD1
TGTGCCAGCAGCGTCCGGGACAGCAACTACGAGCAGTACTTC
CASSVRDSNYEQYF
>few|TRBV27|TRBJ2-5|TRBD2
TGTGCCAGCAGTGACCAGCGGGAGGGCCCGGAGACCCAGTACTTC
CASSDQREGPETQYF
>NA|TRBV28|TRBJ2-3|TRBD1
TGTGCCTCTTCGAGATCAGGGGGTGTAGATACGCAGTATTTT
CASSRSGGVDTQYF
>NA|TRBV6-5|TRBJ1-1|NA
TGTGCCAGCAGTTACTCGAAAGGCAGGGGCGGACCCACTGAAGCTTTCTTT
CASSYSKGRGGPTEAFF
>NA|TRBV12-5|TRBJ2-1|TRBD2
TGTGCTAGTGGTTTGTCCCTCAGCGGGAGTATGAACAATGAGCAGTTCTTC
CASGLSLSGSMNNEQFF
>NA|TRBV6-2/TRBV6-3|TRBJ2-7|NA
TGTGCCAGCAGGCAGACAGACTACGAGCAGTACTTC
CASRQTDYEQYF
>few|TRBV27|TRBJ2-2|NA
TGTGCCAGCAGCGAGGTGACCGGGGAGCTGTTTTTT
CASSEVTGELFF
>NA|TRBV5-1|TRBJ2-7|NA
TGCGCCAGCAGCTTGACCCCTACAGACAGATACGAGCAGTACTTC
CASSLTPTDRYEQYF
>NA|TRBV7-9|TRBJ2-7|NA
TGTGCCAGCAGCCCCCCGGGGACTGGCGAGCAGTACTTC
CASSPPGTGEQYF
>few|TRBV12-5|TRBJ2-5|NA
TGTGCTAGTGGTTTGCCGGCGGCCAACCAAGAGACCCAGTACTTC
CASGLPAANQETQYF
>few|TRBV13|TRBJ1-6|NA
TGTGCCAGCAGCTCACCAGGGCTAGAAAATTCACCCCTCCACTTT
CASSSPGLENSPLHF
>NA|TRBV29-1|TRBJ2-2|NA
TGCAGCGTTGACGAAGGGGCAAAGAACACCGGGGAGCTGTTTTTT
CSVDEGAKNTGELFF
>few|TRBV7-2|TRBJ1-1|TRBD1
TGTGCCAGCAATGCCTTACGGCCAGGACAGGGGGCTTTCTTT
CASNALRPGQGAFF
>few|TRBV5-6|TRBJ2-5|NA
TGTGCCAGCAGCTTGGCCGGTCGGGGTATTCAAGAGACCCAGTACTTC
CASSLAGRGIQETQYF
>NA|TRBV5-5|TRBJ2-7|NA
TGTGCCAGCAGCTTGGACCGGCGGGCCTACGAGCAGTGCTTC
CASSLDRRAYEQCF
>many|TRBV29-1|TRBJ2-7|TRBD1
TGCAGCGTCAGGGGACAGGGATGGGAGCAGTACTTC
CSVRGQGWEQYF
>NA|TRBV4-1|TRBJ1-2|NA
TGCGCCAGCAGTCCCGATCAAGATACTAACTATGGCTACACCTTC
CASSPDQDTNYGYTF
>NA|TRBV20-1|TRBJ1-1|NA
TGCAGTGCCAAAGGGCTGAACACTGAAGCTTTCTTT
CSAKGLNTEAFF
>NA|TRBV7-2|TRBJ2-1|NA
TGTGCCAGCAGCTTAGATTTCGGCAATGAGCAGTTCTTC
CASSLDFGNEQFF
>NA|TRBV12-3/TRBV12-4|TRBJ1-5|NA
TGTGCCAGCAGTTTTTTAGGGCTTACCAATCAGCCCCAGCATTTT
CASSFLGLTNQPQHF
>NA|TRBV7-2|TRBJ2-1|NA
TGTGCCAGCAGCTTAATAGCCTACTCCTACAATGAGCAGTTCTTC
CASSLIAYSYNEQFF
>few|TRBV12-3/TRBV12-4|TRBJ1-6|NA
TGTGCCAGCGGGTTATCGGCACCCCTCCACTTT
CASGLSAPLHF
>NA|TRBV29-1|TRBJ2-1|NA
TGCAGCGTTGTCATTGAGCAGTTCTTC
CSVVIEQFF
>NA|TRBV7-9|TRBJ1-6|NA
TGTGCCAGCAGCTCCGGTACACCCCTCCACTTT
CASSSGTPLHF
>NA|TRBV6-1|TRBJ2-2|NA
TGTGCCAGCAGTCCCCCTAACGGGGAGCTGTTTTTT
CASSPPNGELFF
>once|TRBV7-2|TRBJ1-4|NA
TGTGCCAGCAGCTTACACAGGGAGAGTGAAAAACTGTTTTTT
CASSLHRESEKLFF
>NA|TRBV7-2|TRBJ2-1|TRBD1
TGTGCCAGCAGCCTCCTGGGCAGGGGGCAAGATGAGCAGTTCTTC
CASSLLGRGQDEQFF
>NA|TRBV28|TRBJ2-4|NA
TGTGCCAGCAGTCCTTACTTAGAGGGGGTAGCCAAAAACATTCAGTACTTC
CASSPYLEGVAKNIQYF
>NA|TRBV10-3|TRBJ2-4|NA
TGTGCCATCAGTGAATGTGGGGTGGACATTCAGTACTTC
CAISECGVDIQYF